This TCR beta chain came from a study of radiotherapy plus CTLA-4 blockade in lung cancer. In the study overall: Objective response was observed in about 19% of patients, and disease control in approximately 30%.

General study points: How blood T cell clones changed early, along with interferon-beta, reportedly forecast response best.

Produced via immunoSEQ multiplex PCR; TCRdb's table is partial and in-frame only. The sample records approximately 69,000 clones, 78% being singletons. Trimming removed 1 base from V and 2 bases from J, with 9 bases in between. Germline V lookup: CDR1 LGHNT, CDR2 FRNRAP. The CDR3 consists of 14 residues. To note about this clone: As yet, its antigen is unknown.

Sequenced here: peripheral blood, sampled from a patient treated with radiotherapy plus ipilimumab. The J gene is TRBJ2-7, the V gene TRBV12-5; D gene uncertain. The clonotype comes from a human donor with non-small cell lung cancer who had a complete response to radiotherapy plus ipilimumab. CDR3 region: CASGLGLGTYEQYF. For the CDR3, the DNA is TGTGCTAGTGGTTTGGGGCTGGGAACCTACGAGCAGTACTTC. Variable domain in full (rest from reference TRBV12-5 and TRBJ2-7): DARVTQTPRHKVTEMGQEVTMRCQPILGHNTVFWYRQTMMQGLELLAYFRNRAPLDDSGMPKDRFSAEMPDATLATLKIQPSEPRDSAVYFCASGLGLGTYEQYFGPGTRLTVT.